This section outlines one T cell receptor (beta chain) sequence together with its context. One end of the junction fails to match germline, which may point to a read error. Measured with immunoSEQ multiplex PCR; TCRdb has only the in-frame clones, and not every one. The sample has almost 20,000 clones, approximately 90% seen once. The data were taken from a study of T cells in localized non-small cell lung cancer. Germline V gene lookup returns CDR1 SGHNT and CDR2 YYREEE (reference sequence). The CDR3 consists of 12 residues. The sequence was obtained from a man aged 40-75 years with stage I lung adenocarcinoma. This chain uses TRBV5-4 with TRBJ2-1, with D possibly matching TRBD2 (5 bases). Sample: peripheral blood, taken before any cancer treatment. CDR3 DNA: TGTGCCAGCAGCTCTGATGGGCTAGCCAACCTCTTC. This codes for CASSSDGLANLF.